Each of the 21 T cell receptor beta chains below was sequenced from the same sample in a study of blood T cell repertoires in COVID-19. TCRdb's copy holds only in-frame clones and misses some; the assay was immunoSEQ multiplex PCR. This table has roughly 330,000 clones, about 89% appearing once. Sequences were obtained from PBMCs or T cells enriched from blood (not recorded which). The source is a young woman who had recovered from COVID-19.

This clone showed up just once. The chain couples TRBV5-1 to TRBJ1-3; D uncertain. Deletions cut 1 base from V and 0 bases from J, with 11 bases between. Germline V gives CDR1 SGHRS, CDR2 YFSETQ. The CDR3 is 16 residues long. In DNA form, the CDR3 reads TGCGCCAGCAGCTTGTCTCTTGGCCTCTCTGGAAACACCATATATTTT. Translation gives CASSLSLGLSGNTIYF.

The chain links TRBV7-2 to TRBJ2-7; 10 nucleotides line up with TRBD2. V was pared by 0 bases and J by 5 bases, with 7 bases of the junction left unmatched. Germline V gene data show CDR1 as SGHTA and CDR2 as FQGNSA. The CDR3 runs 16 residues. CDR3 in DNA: TGTGCCAGCAGCTTAGCAAGCGGGGGGGCGATGAACGAGCAGTACTTC. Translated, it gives CASSLASGGAMNEQYF.

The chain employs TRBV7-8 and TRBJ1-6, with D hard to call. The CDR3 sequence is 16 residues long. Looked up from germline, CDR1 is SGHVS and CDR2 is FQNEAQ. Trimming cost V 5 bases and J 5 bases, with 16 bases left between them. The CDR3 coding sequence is TGTGCCAGCAGCCGCAGTGTGGGGAGGGATAATTCACCCCTCCACTTT. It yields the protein CASSRSVGRDNSPLHF.

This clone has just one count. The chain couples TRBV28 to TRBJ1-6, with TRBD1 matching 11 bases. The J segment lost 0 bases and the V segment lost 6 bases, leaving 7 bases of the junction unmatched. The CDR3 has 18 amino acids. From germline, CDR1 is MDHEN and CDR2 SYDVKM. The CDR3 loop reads CASRIGQGASSYNSPLHF. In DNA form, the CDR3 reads TGTGCCAGCAGGATTGGACAGGGGGCTAGCTCCTATAATTCACCCCTCCACTTT.

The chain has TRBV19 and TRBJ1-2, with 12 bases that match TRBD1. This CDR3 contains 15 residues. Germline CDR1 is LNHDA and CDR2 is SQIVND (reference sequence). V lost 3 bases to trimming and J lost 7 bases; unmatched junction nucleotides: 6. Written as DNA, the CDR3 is TGTGCCAGTAGTATCTCCGGGACAGGGGGCTTTGGCTACACCTTC. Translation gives CASSISGTGGFGYTF.

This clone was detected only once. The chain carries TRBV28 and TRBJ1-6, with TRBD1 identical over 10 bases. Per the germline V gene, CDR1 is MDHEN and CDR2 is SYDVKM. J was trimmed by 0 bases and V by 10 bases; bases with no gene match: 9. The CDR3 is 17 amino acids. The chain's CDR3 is CATLRQGAGSYNSPLHF. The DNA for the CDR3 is TGTGCCACCCTAAGACAGGGGGCTGGCTCCTATAATTCACCCCTCCACTTT.

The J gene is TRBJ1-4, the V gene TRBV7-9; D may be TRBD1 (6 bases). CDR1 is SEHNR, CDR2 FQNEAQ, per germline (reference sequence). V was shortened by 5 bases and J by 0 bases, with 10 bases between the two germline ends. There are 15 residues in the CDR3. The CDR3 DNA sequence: TGTGCCAGCAGCGGGGGACAATCAACTAATGAAAAACTGTTTTTT. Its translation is CASSGGQSTNEKLFF.

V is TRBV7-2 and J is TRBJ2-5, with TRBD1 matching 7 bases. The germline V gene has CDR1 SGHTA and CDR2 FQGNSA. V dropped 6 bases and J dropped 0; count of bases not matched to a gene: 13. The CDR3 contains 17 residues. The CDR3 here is CASSPKTGQIHQETQYF. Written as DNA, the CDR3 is TGTGCCAGCAGTCCAAAGACAGGGCAGATTCACCAAGAGACCCAGTACTTC.

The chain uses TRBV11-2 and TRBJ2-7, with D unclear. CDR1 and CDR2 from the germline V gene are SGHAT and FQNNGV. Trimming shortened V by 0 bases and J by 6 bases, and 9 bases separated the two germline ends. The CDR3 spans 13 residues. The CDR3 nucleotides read TGTGCCAGCAGCTTAGAATCAGGTAGCGAGCAGTACTTC. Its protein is CASSLESGSEQYF.

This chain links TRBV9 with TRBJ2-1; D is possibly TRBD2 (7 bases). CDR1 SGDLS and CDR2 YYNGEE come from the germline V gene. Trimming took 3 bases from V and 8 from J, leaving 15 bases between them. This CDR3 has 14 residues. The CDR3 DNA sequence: TGTGCCAGCAGCGCTCAGGGAGGGGGGCATGAGCAGTTCTTC. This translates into CASSAQGGGHEQFF.

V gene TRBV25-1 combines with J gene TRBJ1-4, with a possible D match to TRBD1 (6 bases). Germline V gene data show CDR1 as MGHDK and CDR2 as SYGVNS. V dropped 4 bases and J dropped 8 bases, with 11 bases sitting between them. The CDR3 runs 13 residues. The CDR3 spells CASSVLTGEKLFF. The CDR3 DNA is TGTGCCAGCAGTGTGTTAACAGGGGAAAAACTGTTTTTT.

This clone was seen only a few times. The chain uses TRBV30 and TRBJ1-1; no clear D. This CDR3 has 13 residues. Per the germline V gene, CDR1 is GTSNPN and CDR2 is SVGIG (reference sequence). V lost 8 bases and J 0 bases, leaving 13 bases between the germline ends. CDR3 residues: CADPIRVNTEAFF. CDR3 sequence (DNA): TGTGCCGACCCCATCCGGGTGAACACTGAAGCTTTCTTT.

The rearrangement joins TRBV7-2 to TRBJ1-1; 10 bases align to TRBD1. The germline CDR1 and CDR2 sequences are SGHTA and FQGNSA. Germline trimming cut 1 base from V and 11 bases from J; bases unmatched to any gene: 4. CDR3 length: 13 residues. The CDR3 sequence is CASSLGTGGDAFF. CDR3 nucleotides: TGTGCCAGCAGCTTAGGGACAGGGGGAGATGCTTTCTTT.

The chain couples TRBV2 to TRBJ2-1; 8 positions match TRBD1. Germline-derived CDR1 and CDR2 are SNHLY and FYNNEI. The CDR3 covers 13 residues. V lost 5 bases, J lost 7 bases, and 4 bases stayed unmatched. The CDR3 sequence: CASSLDRENEQFF. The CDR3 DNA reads TGTGCCAGCAGTTTGGACAGGGAAAATGAGCAGTTCTTC.

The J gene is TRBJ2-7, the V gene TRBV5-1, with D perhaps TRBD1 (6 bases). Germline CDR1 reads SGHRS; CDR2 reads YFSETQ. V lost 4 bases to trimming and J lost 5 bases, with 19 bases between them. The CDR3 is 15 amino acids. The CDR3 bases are TGCGCCAGCAGCGGGCGGTCCAGGGGACGGGACGAGCAGTACTTC. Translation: CASSGRSRGRDEQYF.

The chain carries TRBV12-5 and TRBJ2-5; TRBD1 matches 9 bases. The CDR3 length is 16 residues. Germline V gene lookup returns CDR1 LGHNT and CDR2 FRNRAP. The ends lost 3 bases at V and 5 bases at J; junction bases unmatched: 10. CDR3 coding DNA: TGTGCTAGTGGTTTTCAGGAAACAGGGGGCCATGAGACCCAGTACTTC. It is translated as CASGFQETGGHETQYF.

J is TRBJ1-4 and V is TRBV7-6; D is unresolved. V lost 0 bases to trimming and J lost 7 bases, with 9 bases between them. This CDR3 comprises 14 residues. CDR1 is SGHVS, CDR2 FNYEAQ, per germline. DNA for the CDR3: TGTGCCAGCAGCTTAGCCGGAGGGATTGAAAAACTGTTTTTT. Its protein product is CASSLAGGIEKLFF.

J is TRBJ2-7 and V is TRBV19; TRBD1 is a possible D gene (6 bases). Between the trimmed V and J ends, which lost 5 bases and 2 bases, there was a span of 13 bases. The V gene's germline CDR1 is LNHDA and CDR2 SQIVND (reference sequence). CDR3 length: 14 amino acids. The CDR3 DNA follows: TGTGCCAGTAGTCCGACGACAGGTACCTACGAGCAGTACTTC. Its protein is CASSPTTGTYEQYF.

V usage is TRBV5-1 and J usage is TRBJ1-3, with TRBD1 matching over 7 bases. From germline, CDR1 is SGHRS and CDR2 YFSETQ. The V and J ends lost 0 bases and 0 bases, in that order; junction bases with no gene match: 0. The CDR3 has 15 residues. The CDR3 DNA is TGCGCCAGCAGCTTGGGGGACAGCTCTGGAAACACCATATATTTT. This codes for CASSLGDSSGNTIYF.

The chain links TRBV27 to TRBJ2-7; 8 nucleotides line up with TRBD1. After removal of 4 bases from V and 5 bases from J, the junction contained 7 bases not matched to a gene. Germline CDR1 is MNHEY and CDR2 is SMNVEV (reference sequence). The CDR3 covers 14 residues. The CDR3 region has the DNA TGTGCCAGCAGTTCGCGGACAGGGAATGACGAGCAGTACTTC. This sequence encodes CASSSRTGNDEQYF.

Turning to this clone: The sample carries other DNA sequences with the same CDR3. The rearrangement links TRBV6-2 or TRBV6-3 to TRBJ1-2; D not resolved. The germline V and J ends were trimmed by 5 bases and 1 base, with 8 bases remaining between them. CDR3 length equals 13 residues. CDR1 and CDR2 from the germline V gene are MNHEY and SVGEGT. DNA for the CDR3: TGTGCCAGCAGTCTCGGACTTAACTATGGCTACACCTTC. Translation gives CASSLGLNYGYTF.